This entry features one T cell receptor beta chain sequence. Only in-frame clones appear in the TCRdb table, and some are missing; sequencing was by immunoSEQ multiplex PCR. This sample has approximately 62,000 clones, with just under 90% found just once. These data are taken from a study of blood T cell repertoires in COVID-19. Whole-study context: T cells, B-cell-depleted T cells, or PBMCs provided the cDNA or gDNA that served as material.

The TCR was taken from a man in his 60s with acute or convalescent COVID-19. Sequenced: peripheral blood.

The CDR3 DNA reads TGTGCCAGCAGTTACTCGGGCAGCTTCTACGAGCAGTACTTC. Amino acids: CASSYSGSFYEQYF. The rearrangement joins TRBV6-5 to TRBJ2-7; D uncertain. V lost 0 bases and J lost 3, with 9 bases in between. The CDR3 loop spans 14 amino acids. CDR1 MNHEY and CDR2 SVGAGI come from the germline V gene.